These T cell receptor beta chains were read from a single sample in a study of breast tumors, draining lymph nodes, adjacent tissues. MiXCR, applied by TCRdb to the multiplex PCR reads, yields one record per CDR3 protein. The repertoire includes about 15,000 distinct CDR3 sequences, around three fifths of them detected once, and approximately 30% sits in the top ten. The sequencing sample was made of tumor-adjacent breast tissue. These receptors originate from a female donor with breast cancer. Some clones in this sample may be carry-over from other donors' samples. CDR3s leave out the opening cysteine and the closing phenylalanine or tryptophan.

>TRBJ1-2|TRBV6-1
ASSETGEGYT
>TRBJ2-1|TRBV19
ASSIADALNNEQF
>TRBJ2-3|TRBV5-1
ASSLFTGSTDTQY
>TRBJ1-5|TRBV2
ASQGRTNQPQH
>TRBJ2-3|TRBV7-3
ASSFTSGASTDTQY
>TRBJ1-3|TRBV29-1
SGWGDSGNTIY
>TRBJ2-7|TRBV20-1
SASAGTGCSEQY
>TRBJ1-5|TRBV7-8
ASSSSRGQLNHPQH
>TRBJ2-5|TRBV5-6
ASSRGTSYGVGTQY
>TRBJ1-5|TRBV3-1
ASSPGGHQPQH
>TRBJ2-1|TRBV25-1
ASRRGTGLNEQF
>TRBJ1-2|TRBV29-1
SASIQGARGYT
>TRBJ2-1|TRBV10-3
AISEELADGVF
>TRBJ1-2|TRBV6-1
ASSDNLKQGVNYGYT
>TRBJ2-2|TRBV5-1
ASSPRTSGSGELF
>TRBJ2-7|TRBV20-1
SASAGTAYYEQY